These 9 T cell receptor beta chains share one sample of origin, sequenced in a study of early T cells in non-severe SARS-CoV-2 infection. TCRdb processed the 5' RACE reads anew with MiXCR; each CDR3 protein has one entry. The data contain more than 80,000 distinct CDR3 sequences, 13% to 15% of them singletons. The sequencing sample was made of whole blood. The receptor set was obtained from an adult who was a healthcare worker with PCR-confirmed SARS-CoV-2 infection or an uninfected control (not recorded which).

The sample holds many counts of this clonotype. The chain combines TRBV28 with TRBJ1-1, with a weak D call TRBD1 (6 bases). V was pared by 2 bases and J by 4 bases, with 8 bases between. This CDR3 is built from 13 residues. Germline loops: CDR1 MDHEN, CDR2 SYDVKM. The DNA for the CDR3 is TGTGCCAGCAGTTTAGGGGGCTTCACTGAAGCTTTCTTT. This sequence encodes CASSLGGFTEAFF. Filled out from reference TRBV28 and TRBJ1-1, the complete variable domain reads DVKVTQSSRYLVKRTGEKVFLECVQDMDHENMFWYRQDPGLGLRLIYFSYDVKMKEKGDIPEGYSVSREKKERFSLILESASTNQTSMYLCASSLGGFTEAFFGQGTRLTVV.

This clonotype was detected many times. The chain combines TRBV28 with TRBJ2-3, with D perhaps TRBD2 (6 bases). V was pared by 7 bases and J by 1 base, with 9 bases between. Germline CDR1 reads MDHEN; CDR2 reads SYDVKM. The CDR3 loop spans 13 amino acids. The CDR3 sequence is CASIPGGTDTQYF. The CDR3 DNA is TGTGCCAGCATTCCGGGAGGCACAGATACGCAGTATTTT.

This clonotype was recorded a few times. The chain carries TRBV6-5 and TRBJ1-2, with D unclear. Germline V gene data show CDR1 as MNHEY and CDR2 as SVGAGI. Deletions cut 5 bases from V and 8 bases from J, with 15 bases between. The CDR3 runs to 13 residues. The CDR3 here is CASSAGLYQGYTF. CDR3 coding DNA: TGTGCCAGCAGTGCCGGCCTTTATCAGGGCTACACCTTC.

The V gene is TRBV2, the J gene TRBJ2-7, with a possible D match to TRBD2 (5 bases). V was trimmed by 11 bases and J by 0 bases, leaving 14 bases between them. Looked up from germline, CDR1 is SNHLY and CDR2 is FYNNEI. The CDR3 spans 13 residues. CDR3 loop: CAGRTGSSYEQYF. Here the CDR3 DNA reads TGTGCCGGGCGGACGGGAAGCTCCTACGAGCAGTACTTC.

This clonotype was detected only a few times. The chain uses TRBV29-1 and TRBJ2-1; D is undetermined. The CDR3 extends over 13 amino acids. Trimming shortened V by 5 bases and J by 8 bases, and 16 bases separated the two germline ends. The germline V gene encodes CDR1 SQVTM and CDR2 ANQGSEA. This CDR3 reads CSVRLLGRDEQFF. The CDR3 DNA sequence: TGCAGCGTTCGGCTCCTCGGAAGGGATGAGCAGTTCTTC.

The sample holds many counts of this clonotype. CDR3 nucleotides: TGTGCCAGCAGAACAGGGGGGAACACTGAAGCTTTCTTT. This translates into CASRTGGNTEAFF. V and J are TRBV12-3 or TRBV12-4 and TRBJ1-1; 8 bases fit TRBD1. The CDR3 has 13 residues. V lost 6 bases and J lost 1; bases outside the gene matches: 1.

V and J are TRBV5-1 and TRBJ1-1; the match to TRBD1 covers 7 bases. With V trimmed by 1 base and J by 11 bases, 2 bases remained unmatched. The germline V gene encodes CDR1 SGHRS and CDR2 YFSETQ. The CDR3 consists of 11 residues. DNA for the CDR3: TGCGCCAGCAGCTTGACAGGGGCCGCTTTCTTT. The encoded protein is CASSLTGAAFF.

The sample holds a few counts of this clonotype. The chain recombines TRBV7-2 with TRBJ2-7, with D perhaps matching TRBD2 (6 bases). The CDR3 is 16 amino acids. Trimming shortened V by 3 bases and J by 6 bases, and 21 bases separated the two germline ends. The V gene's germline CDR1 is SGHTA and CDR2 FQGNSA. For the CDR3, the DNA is TGTGCCAGCAGCTTGGTTTCCACCCCGGGAGCTCTCGAGCAGTACTTC. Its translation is CASSLVSTPGALEQYF.

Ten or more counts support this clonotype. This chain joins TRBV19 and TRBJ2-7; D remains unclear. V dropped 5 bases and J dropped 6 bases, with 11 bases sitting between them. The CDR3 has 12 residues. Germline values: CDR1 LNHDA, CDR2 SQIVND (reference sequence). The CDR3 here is CASSLGDLEQYF. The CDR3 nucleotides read TGTGCCAGTAGTCTTGGCGATCTCGAGCAGTACTTC.